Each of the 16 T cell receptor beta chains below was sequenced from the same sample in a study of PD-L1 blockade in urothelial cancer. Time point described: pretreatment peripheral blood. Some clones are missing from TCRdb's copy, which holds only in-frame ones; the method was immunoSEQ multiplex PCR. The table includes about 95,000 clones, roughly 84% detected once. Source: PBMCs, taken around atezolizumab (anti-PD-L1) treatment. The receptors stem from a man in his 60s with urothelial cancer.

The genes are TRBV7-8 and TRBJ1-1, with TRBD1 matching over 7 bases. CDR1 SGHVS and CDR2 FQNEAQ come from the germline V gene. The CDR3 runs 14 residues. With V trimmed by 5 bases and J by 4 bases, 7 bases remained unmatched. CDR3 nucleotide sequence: TGTGCCAGCAGCCCGAGACAGGGAAGCACTGAAGCTTTCTTT. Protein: CASSPRQGSTEAFF. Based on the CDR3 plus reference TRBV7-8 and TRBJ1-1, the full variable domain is GAGVSQSPRYKVAKRGQDVALRCDPISGHVSLFWYQQALGQGPEFLTYFQNEAQLDKSGLPSDRFFAERPEGSVSTLKIQRTQQEDSAVYLCASSPRQGSTEAFFGQGTRLTVV.

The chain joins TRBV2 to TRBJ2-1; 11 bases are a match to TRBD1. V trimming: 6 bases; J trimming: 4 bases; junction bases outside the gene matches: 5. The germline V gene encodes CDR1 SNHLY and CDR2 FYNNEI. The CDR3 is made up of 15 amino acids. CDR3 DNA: TGTGCCAGCAGGCCTGGGACAGGGGGGTACAATGAGCAGTTCTTC. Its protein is CASRPGTGGYNEQFF.

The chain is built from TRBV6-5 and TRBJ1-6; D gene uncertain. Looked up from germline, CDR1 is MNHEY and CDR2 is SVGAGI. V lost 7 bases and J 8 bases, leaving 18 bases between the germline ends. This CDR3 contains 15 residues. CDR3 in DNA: TGTGCCAGCAACCCGACCCATACGGCGGATTCACCCCTCCACTTT. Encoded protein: CASNPTHTADSPLHF.

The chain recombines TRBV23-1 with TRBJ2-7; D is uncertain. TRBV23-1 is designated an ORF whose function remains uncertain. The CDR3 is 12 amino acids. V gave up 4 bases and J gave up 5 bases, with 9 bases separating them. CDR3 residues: CASSPLKNEQYF. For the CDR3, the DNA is TGCGCCAGCAGTCCACTAAAGAACGAGCAGTACTTC.

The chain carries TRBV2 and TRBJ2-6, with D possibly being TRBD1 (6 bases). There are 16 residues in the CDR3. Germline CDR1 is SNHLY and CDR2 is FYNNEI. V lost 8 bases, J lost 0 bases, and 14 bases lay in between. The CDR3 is CASEARGGSGANVLTF. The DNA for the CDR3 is TGTGCCAGCGAGGCCAGGGGTGGCTCTGGGGCCAACGTCCTGACTTTC.

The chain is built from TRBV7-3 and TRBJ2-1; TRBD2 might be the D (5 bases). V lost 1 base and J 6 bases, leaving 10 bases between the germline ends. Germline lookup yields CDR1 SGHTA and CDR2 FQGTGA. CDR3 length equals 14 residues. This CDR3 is CASSLSRGINEQFF. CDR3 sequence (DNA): TGTGCCAGCAGCTTAAGTCGAGGGATCAATGAGCAGTTCTTC.

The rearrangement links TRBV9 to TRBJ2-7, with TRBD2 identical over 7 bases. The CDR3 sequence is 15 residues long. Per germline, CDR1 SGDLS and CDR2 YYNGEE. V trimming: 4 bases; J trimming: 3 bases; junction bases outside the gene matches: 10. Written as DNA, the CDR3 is TGTGCCAGCAGCACTTATATCTCGGGGGGCTACGAGCAGTACTTC. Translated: CASSTYISGGYEQYF.

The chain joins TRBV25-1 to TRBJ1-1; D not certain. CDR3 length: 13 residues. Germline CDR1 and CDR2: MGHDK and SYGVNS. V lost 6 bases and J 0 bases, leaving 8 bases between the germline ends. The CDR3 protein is CASRSELNTEAFF. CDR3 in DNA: TGTGCCAGCAGATCCGAGCTGAACACTGAAGCTTTCTTT.

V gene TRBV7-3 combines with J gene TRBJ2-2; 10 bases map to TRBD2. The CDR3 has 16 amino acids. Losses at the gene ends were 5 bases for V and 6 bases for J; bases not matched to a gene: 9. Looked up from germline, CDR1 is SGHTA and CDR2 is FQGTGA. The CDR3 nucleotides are TGTGCCAGCAGCCCATCAGCGGGGGGGCTCGCCGGGGAGCTGTTTTTT. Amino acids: CASSPSAGGLAGELFF.

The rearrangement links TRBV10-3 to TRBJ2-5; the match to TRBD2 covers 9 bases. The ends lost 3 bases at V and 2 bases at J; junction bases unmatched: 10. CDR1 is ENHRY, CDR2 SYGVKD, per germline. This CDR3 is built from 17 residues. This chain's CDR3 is CAISESPSGVGQETQYF. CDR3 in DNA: TGTGCCATCAGTGAATCCCCTAGCGGGGTAGGACAAGAGACCCAGTACTTC.

The CDR3 here is CASSPQSHPWDTQYF. For the CDR3, the DNA is TGTGCCAGCAGCCCCCAGTCTCATCCCTGGGATACGCAGTATTTT. J is TRBJ2-3 and V is TRBV9; D ambiguous. The germline CDR1 and CDR2 sequences are SGDLS and YYNGEE. Deletions cut 4 bases from V and 6 bases from J, with 18 bases between. This CDR3 region has 15 residues. Variable domain in full (rest from reference TRBV9 and TRBJ2-3): DSGVTQTPKHLITATGQRVTLRCSPRSGDLSVYWYQQSLDQGLQFLIQYYNGEERAKGNILERFSAQQFPDLHSELNLSSLELGDSALYFCASSPQSHPWDTQYFGPGTRLTVL.

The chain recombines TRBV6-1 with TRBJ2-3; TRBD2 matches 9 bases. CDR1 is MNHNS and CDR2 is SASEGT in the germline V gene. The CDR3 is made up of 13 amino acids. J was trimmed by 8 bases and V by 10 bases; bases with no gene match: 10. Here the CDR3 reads CATTLAREGTQYF. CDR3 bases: TGTGCCACCACGCTAGCGCGGGAGGGTACGCAGTATTTT.

The CDR3, as DNA: TGTGCCAGCAGTTTATCAGAGGGGGTAAACTATGGCTACACCTTC. This gives the protein CASSLSEGVNYGYTF. The chain combines TRBV28 with TRBJ1-2, with D possibly being TRBD1 (6 bases). The germline V gene encodes CDR1 MDHEN and CDR2 SYDVKM. Trimming left V 1 base short and J 2 bases short, with 11 bases between. CDR3 length: 15 amino acids.

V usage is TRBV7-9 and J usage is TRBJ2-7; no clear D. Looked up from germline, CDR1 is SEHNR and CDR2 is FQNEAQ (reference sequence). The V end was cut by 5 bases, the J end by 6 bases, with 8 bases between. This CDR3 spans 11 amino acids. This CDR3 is CASSLGVEQYF. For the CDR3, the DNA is TGTGCCAGCAGCCTAGGAGTCGAGCAGTACTTC.

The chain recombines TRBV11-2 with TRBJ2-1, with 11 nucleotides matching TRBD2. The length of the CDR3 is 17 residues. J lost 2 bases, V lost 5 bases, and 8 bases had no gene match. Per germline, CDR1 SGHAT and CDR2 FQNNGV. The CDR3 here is CASSPGTSGGTYNEQFF. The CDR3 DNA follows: TGTGCCAGCAGCCCCGGGACTAGCGGAGGTACCTACAATGAGCAGTTCTTC. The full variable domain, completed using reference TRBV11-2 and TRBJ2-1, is EAGVAQSPRYKIIEKRQSVAFWCNPISGHATLYWYQQILGQGPKLLIQFQNNGVVDDSQLPKDRFSAERLKGVDSTLKIQPAKLEDSAVYLCASSPGTSGGTYNEQFFGPGTRLTVL.

CDR3 sequence reads: CSVEPGTSGTDTQYF. DNA for the CDR3: TGCAGCGTTGAGCCCGGGACTAGCGGCACAGATACGCAGTATTTT. The rearrangement links TRBV29-1 to TRBJ2-3, with 10 bases lining up with TRBD2. The V segment lost 3 bases and the J segment 1 base; nucleotides outside the gene matches: 4. CDR1 and CDR2 from the germline V gene are SQVTM and ANQGSEA. The CDR3 runs to 15 residues.